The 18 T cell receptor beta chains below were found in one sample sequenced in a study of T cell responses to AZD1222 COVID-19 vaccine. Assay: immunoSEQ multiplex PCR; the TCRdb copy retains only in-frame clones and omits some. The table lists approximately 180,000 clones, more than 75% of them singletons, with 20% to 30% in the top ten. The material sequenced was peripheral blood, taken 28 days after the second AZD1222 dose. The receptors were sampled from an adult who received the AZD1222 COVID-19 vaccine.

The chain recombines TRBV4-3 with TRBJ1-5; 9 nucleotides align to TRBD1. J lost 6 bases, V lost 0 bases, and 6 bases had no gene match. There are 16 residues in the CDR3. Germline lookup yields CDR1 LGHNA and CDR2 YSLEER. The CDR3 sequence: CASSQDKDRGGQPQHF. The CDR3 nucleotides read TGCGCCAGCAGCCAAGATAAGGACAGGGGCGGTCAGCCCCAGCATTTT.

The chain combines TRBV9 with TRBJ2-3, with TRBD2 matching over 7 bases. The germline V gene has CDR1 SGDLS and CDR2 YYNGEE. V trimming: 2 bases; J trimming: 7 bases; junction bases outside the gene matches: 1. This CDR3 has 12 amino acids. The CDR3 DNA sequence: TGTGCCAGCAGCGTGGGGGGGTATACGCAGTATTTT. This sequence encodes CASSVGGYTQYF.

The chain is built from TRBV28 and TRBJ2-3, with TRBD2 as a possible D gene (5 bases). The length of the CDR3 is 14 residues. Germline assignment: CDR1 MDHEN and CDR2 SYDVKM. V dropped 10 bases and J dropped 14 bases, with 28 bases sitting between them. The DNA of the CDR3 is TGTGCCACCCTAAAGCCCGTAAGACAAGGCGGGTGGTATTTT. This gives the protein CATLKPVRQGGWYF.

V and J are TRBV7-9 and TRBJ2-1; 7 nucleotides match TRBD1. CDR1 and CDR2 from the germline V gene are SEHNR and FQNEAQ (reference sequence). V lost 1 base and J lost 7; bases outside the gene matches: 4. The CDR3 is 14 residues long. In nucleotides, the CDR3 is TGTGCCAGCAGCTTAGACAGGGGTGGGAATGAGCAGTTCTTC. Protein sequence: CASSLDRGGNEQFF.

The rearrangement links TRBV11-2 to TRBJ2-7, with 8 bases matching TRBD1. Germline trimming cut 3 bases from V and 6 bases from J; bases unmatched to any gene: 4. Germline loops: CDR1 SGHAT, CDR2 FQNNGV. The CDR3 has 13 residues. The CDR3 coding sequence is TGTGCCAGCAGCTTCCCAGGGGGCTCCGAGCAGTACTTC. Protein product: CASSFPGGSEQYF.

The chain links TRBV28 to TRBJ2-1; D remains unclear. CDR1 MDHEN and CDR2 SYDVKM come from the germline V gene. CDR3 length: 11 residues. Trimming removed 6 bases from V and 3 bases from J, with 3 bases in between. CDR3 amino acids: CASRSYNEQFF. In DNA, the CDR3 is TGTGCCAGCAGGAGCTACAATGAGCAGTTCTTC.

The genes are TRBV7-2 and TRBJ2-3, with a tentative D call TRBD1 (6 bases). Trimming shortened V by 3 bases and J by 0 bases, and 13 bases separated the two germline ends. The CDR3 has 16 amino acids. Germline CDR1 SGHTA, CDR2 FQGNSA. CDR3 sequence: CASSFRTASSTDTQYF. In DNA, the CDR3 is TGTGCCAGCAGCTTCAGGACAGCTAGCAGCACAGATACGCAGTATTTT. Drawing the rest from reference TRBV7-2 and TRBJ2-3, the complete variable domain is GAGVSQSPSNKVTEKGKDVELRCDPISGHTALYWYRQSLGQGLEFLIYFQGNSAPDKSGLPSDRFSAERTGGSVSTLTIQRTQQEDSAVYLCASSFRTASSTDTQYFGPGTRLTVL.

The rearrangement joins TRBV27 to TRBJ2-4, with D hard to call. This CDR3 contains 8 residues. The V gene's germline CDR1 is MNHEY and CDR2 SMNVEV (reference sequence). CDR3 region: CGKNIQYF. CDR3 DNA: TGTGGCAAAAACATTCAGTACTTC.

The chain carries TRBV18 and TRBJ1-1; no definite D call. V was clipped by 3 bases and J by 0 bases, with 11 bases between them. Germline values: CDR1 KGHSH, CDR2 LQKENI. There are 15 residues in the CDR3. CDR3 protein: CASSPQRQVNTEAFF. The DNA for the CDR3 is TGTGCCAGCTCACCGCAGAGACAAGTGAACACTGAAGCTTTCTTT.

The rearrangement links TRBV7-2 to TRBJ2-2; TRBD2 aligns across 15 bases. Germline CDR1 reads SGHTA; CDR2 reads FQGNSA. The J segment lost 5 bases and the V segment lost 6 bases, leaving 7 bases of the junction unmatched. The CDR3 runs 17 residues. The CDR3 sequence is CASSSGLAGGWTGELFF. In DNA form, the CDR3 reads TGTGCCAGCAGTTCGGGACTAGCGGGAGGATGGACCGGGGAGCTGTTTTTT.

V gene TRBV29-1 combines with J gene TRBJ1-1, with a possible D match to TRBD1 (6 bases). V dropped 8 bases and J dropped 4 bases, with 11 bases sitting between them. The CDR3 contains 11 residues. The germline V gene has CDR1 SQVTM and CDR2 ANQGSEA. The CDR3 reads CSCRGGTEAFF. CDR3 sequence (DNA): TGCAGCTGCCGAGGGGGCACTGAAGCTTTCTTT.

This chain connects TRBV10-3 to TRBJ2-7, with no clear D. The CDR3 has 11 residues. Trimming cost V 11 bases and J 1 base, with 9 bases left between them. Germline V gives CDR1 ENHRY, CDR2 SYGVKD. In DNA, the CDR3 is TGTGCCGTCTCCCAATCCTACGAGCAGTACTTC. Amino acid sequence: CAVSQSYEQYF.

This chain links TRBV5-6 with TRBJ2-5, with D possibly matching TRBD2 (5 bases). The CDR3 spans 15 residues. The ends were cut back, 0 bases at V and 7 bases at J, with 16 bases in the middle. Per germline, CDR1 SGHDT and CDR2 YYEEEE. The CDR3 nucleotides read TGTGCCAGCAGCTTGGAGAGGGCAGGTGGCCGGACCCAGTACTTC. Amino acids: CASSLERAGGRTQYF.

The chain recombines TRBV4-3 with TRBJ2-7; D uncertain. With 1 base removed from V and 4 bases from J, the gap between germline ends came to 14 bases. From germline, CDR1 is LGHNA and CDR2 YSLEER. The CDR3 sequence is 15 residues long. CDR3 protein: CASSQALLTRYEQYF. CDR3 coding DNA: TGCGCCAGCAGCCAAGCCCTGCTAACACGGTACGAGCAGTACTTC.

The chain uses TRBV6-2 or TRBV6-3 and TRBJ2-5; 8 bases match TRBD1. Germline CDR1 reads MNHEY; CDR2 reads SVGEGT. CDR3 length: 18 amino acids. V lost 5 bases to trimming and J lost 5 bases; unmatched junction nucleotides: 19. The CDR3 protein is CASSAVRQTSNRGETQYF. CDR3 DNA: TGTGCCAGCAGTGCCGTCCGCCAAACTAGCAACAGGGGGGAGACCCAGTACTTC.

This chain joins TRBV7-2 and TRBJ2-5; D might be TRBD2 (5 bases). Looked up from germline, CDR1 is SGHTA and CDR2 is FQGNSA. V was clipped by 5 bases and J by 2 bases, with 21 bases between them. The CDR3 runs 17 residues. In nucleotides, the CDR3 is TGTGCCAGCAGCCCCCTGCAGAGGGCTTTTCCACAAGAGACCCAGTACTTC. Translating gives CASSPLQRAFPQETQYF.

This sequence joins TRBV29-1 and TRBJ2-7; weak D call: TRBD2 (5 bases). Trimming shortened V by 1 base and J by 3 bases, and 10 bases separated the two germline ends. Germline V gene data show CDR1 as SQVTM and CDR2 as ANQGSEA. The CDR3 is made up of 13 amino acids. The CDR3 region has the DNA TGCAGCGTTGAAGGAGGGTCCGGCTACGAGCAGTACTTC. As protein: CSVEGGSGYEQYF.

DNA for the CDR3: TGTGCCAGCTCACCGGGACAGGTCACTAACTATGGCTACACCTTC. The encoded protein is CASSPGQVTNYGYTF. V usage is TRBV18 and J usage is TRBJ1-2; 8 bases match TRBD1. With 3 bases clipped from V and 0 bases from J, the junction kept 3 bases outside the gene matches. Germline values: CDR1 KGHSH, CDR2 LQKENI. CDR3 length equals 15 residues.